This T cell receptor (beta chain) was documented in a study of CD8+ T cells in alopecia areata. Study information: Those treated were given oral tofacitinib at 5 to 10 mg twice daily.

The CDR3 spans 13 residues. Germline V gene sequence: CDR1 MNHEY, CDR2 SMNVEV (reference sequence). V trimming: 6 bases; J trimming: 7 bases; junction bases outside the gene matches: 7. On this clone: Its antigen is not identified.

Treatment meaning: oral pan-JAK inhibitor, 5-10 mg twice daily. Peripheral blood samples and lesional scalp punch biopsies were obtained from alopecia areata patients. It was from PBMCs that CD4+ and CD8+ T cells were sorted. Study results and caveats: Having just one nonresponder leaves the connection between baseline CD8+ expansion and response unresolved.

Extracted RNA was reverse transcribed into cDNA, the sequencing template. The protocol was immunoSEQ multiplex PCR, while the TCRdb copy is restricted to in-frame clones and leaves out a portion. Found here are about 220,000 clones, less than 75% of them singletons; the top ten hold about 1.6%. The receptor was derived from a human donor with alopecia areata. V and J are TRBV27 and TRBJ1-1; 8 bases line up with TRBD1. The sequencing here drew on CD4+ T cells sorted from blood, taken at week 4, from a patient treated with tofacitinib. The CDR3 region is CASSRQGTGEAFF. For the CDR3, the DNA is TGTGCCAGCAGCCGACAGGGGACGGGTGAAGCTTTCTTT.